This T cell receptor (beta chain) came from a study of response to subunit inactivated influenza vaccine. Whole-study results and caveats: Authors suggested seasonal influenza vaccinations each recruit few new T cells.

Each CDR3 protein is one row after TCRdb ran MiXCR on the RT-PCR reads. The sample records hundreds of thousands of distinct CDR3 sequences, 14% being singletons. In regard to this clonotype: Its antigen remains unidentified.

CDR3 length: 16 residues. The V end lost 5 bases, the J end lost 4 bases, and 19 bases lay between the germline ends. Germline V CDR1 and CDR2: LGHDT, YNNKEL (reference sequence). The sample here was PBMCs from blood, taken less than 15 days before vaccination. This TCR came from a man aged 50-60 years who received an inactivated influenza vaccine. The chain couples TRBV3-1 to TRBJ2-3; TRBD1 or TRBD2 may be the D gene (5 bases each). Here the CDR3 reads CASSAPGRRPPDTQYF. In nucleotides, the CDR3 is TGTGCCAGCAGCGCGCCGGGGCGTAGGCCCCCAGATACGCAGTATTTT.